Below, 16 T cell receptor beta chains from the same sample are listed, as sequenced in a study of monozygotic twins with cystic fibrosis. The repertoire was sequenced with immunoSEQ multiplex PCR; TCRdb's copy has only in-frame clones and lacks some. In the table there are about 11,000 clones, 70% to 90% of which are singletons. Material for sequencing was blood. These receptors all stem from a man aged 18 to 35 with cystic fibrosis.

The chain combines TRBV5-5 with TRBJ1-2, with D tentatively TRBD1 (6 bases). Germline V gives CDR1 SGHKS, CDR2 YYEKEE (reference sequence). The V and J ends lost 0 bases and 8 bases respectively, with 20 bases between them. This CDR3 region has 16 residues. CDR3 sequence reads: CASSLEAYTGPTGYTF. CDR3 in DNA: TGTGCCAGCAGCTTGGAGGCTTATACAGGGCCTACGGGCTACACCTTC.

The chain combines TRBV7-9 with TRBJ2-5; 9 bases are shared with TRBD1. Trimming removed 5 bases from V and 1 base from J; junction bases left unmatched: 5. CDR1 is SEHNR and CDR2 is FQNEAQ in the germline V gene (reference sequence). The CDR3 consists of 15 residues. CDR3 coding DNA: TGTGCCAGCAGCCCGGGACAGGGACCCCAAGAGACCCAGTACTTC. Its translation: CASSPGQGPQETQYF.

V gene TRBV5-4 combines with J gene TRBJ2-3, with D tentatively TRBD1 or TRBD2 (5 bases each). Trimming shortened V by 0 bases and J by 2 bases, and 7 bases separated the two germline ends. Looked up from germline, CDR1 is SGHNT and CDR2 is YYREEE (reference sequence). The CDR3 totals 14 residues. The CDR3: CASSLGGVTDTQYF. The CDR3 DNA is TGTGCCAGCAGCTTGGGAGGGGTCACAGATACGCAGTATTTT.

The J gene is TRBJ1-3, the V gene TRBV7-8; no definite D call. Germline CDR1 is SGHVS and CDR2 is FQNEAQ. V was shortened by 3 bases and J by 3 bases, with 6 bases between the two germline ends. The CDR3 runs 13 residues. CDR3 amino acids: CASSLQHGNTIYF. As DNA, the CDR3 is TGTGCCAGCAGCTTGCAGCATGGAAACACCATATATTTT.

This chain connects TRBV5-3 to TRBJ2-3, with TRBD2 matching over 10 bases. TRBV5-3 is reported as an ORF; its role is uncertain. The CDR3 has 17 residues. With 0 bases clipped from V and 2 bases from J, the junction kept 6 bases outside the gene matches. CDR3 protein: CARSLGKRGGPTDTQYF. CDR3 sequence (DNA): TGTGCCAGAAGCTTGGGTAAGCGGGGGGGCCCCACAGATACGCAGTATTTT.

The rearrangement uses TRBV5-4 and TRBJ2-3; the D gene is possibly TRBD2 (5 bases). This CDR3 spans 17 amino acids. Trimming cost V 2 bases and J 8 bases, with 24 bases left between them. Germline lookup yields CDR1 SGHNT and CDR2 YYREEE (reference sequence). CDR3 coding DNA: TGTGCCAGCAGCTTCCTGCCGGGATCCCTTATCTTCGGTACGCAGTATTTT. It yields the protein CASSFLPGSLIFGTQYF.

V and J are TRBV2 and TRBJ2-4; the D call may be TRBD1 or TRBD2 (5 bases each). Per germline, CDR1 SNHLY and CDR2 FYNNEI. V lost 0 bases and J lost 14, with 11 bases in between. The CDR3 consists of 12 residues. CDR3 in amino acids: CASSEAEGRKYF. In DNA, the CDR3 is TGTGCCAGCAGTGAAGCCGAGGGGCGCAAGTACTTC.

The gene calls are TRBV30 and TRBJ1-2; 7 positions match TRBD1. Germline V gene lookup returns CDR1 GTSNPN and CDR2 SVGIG (reference sequence). The CDR3 extends over 14 amino acids. Trimming took 5 bases from V and 7 from J; bases not matched to a gene: 13. DNA of the CDR3: TGTGCCTGGTACCAACCGGAACAGGGGCCTGGCTACACCTTC. It specifies CAWYQPEQGPGYTF.

The chain employs TRBV10-1 and TRBJ2-7; D possibly uses TRBD1 or TRBD2 (6 bases each). In germline, CDR1 is WNHNN, CDR2 SYGVQD (reference sequence). The CDR3 length is 15 residues. The V and J ends lost 0 bases and 2 bases respectively, with 11 bases between them. The DNA of the CDR3 is TGCGCCAGCAGTGAGTCGGGGGGCTTAGCCTACGAGCAGTACTTC. Its translation is CASSESGGLAYEQYF.

V usage is TRBV2 and J usage is TRBJ2-4; 7 bases agree with TRBD2. The CDR3 is 16 residues long. Germline V gene data show CDR1 as SNHLY and CDR2 as FYNNEI. Trimming took 3 bases from V and 1 from J; bases not matched to a gene: 6. This chain's CDR3 is CASSDLGGRAKNIQYF. In nucleotides, the CDR3 is TGTGCCAGCAGTGATTTGGGGGGGAGGGCCAAAAACATTCAGTACTTC.

The chain combines TRBV5-1 with TRBJ2-7, with 9 bases identical to TRBD2. The CDR3 contains 14 residues. Germline loops: CDR1 SGHRS, CDR2 YFSETQ. Trimming at V came to 2 bases and at J to 1 base, leaving 1 base not matched to a gene. The CDR3 here is CASSFLAGSYEQYF. For the CDR3, the DNA is TGCGCCAGCAGCTTCCTAGCGGGGTCCTACGAGCAGTACTTC.

Only a few counts were recorded for this clone. This chain uses TRBV30 with TRBJ2-2, with TRBD2 matching over 11 bases. The CDR3 length is 15 residues. After removal of 0 bases from V and 6 bases from J, the junction contained 3 bases not matched to a gene. The germline V gene encodes CDR1 GTSNPN and CDR2 SVGIG (reference sequence). The CDR3 DNA sequence: TGTGCCTGGAGTGTACTAGCGGGAGTTGCCGGGGAGCTGTTTTTT. Protein sequence: CAWSVLAGVAGELFF.

The chain couples TRBV12-5 to TRBJ1-5; D ambiguous. V was cut by 2 bases and J by 2 bases, with 7 bases left in between. CDR1 is LGHNT and CDR2 is FRNRAP in the germline V gene. The CDR3 is 14 amino acids. The CDR3: CASGLIDRNQPQHF. CDR3 sequence (DNA): TGTGCTAGTGGTTTGATAGATCGCAATCAGCCCCAGCATTTT.

The J gene is TRBJ2-7, the V gene TRBV18; no definite D call. V lost 5 bases and J lost 1, with 3 bases in between. Per the germline V gene, CDR1 is KGHSH and CDR2 is LQKENI. There are 11 residues in the CDR3. DNA of the CDR3: TGTGCCAGCTCAAATTCCTACGAGCAGTACTTC. It is translated as CASSNSYEQYF.

The chain uses TRBV4-1 and TRBJ2-1; D may correspond to TRBD1 or TRBD2 (5 bases each). Trimming pared 6 bases from V and 2 bases from J, leaving 14 bases between. This CDR3 contains 15 residues. Germline V gives CDR1 MGHRA, CDR2 YSYEKL. CDR3 sequence: CASSQTGTAYNEQFF. As DNA, the CDR3 is TGCGCCAGCAGTCAGACCGGGACGGCCTACAATGAGCAGTTCTTC.

This clone was seen only once. The chain's CDR3 is CASSRTGGEDTQYF. CDR3 sequence (DNA): TGTGCCAGCAGCCGAACAGGGGGCGAAGATACGCAGTATTTT. V is TRBV7-9 and J is TRBJ2-3; 9 positions agree with TRBD1. V was pared by 5 bases and J by 5 bases, with 5 bases of the junction left unmatched. Germline V gene sequence: CDR1 SEHNR, CDR2 FQNEAQ (reference sequence). The CDR3 loop spans 14 amino acids.